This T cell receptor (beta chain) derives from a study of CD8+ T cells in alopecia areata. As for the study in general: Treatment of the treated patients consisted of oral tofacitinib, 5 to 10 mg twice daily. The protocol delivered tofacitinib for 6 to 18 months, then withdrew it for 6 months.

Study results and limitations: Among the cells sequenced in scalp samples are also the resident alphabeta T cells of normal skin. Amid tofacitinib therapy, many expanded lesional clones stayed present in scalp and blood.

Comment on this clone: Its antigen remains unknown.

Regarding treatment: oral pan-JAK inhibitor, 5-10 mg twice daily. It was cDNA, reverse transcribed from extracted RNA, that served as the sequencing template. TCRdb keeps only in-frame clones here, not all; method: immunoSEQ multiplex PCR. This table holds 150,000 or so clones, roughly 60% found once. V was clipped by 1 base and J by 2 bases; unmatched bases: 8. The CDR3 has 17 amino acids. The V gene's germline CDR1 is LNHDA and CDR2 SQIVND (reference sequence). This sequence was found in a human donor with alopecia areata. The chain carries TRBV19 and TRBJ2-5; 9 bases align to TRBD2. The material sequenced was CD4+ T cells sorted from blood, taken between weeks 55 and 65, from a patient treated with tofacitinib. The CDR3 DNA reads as TGTGCCAGTAGTATAGGAAGCCTAGCGGGACTACAAGAGACCCAGTACTTC. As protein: CASSIGSLAGLQETQYF.